This T cell receptor beta chain was sequenced in a study of cytomegalovirus exposure and HLA in healthy donors (dated by TCRdb to the late 2010s). Concerning the study at large: According to an earlier analysis of around 600 of the donors, 150 million to 200 million T cells yielded some 120 million unique TCR beta sequences and 250 to 350 Gb of sequence data. Approximately 310 gigabases of sequencing data and approximately 93 million unique TCR sequences were included in an early release covering 550 to 650 HLA-typed donors. Among the roughly 430 genotyped donors, about 85% belonged to the genetic ancestry cluster associated with self-reported Caucasian donors. The aim of the study was to test whether cataloging public T cell receptors could identify signatures of past pathogen exposure. Using immunosequencing, the study profiled T cell repertoires from 550 to 750 subjects and related those repertoires to cytomegalovirus serostatus. In addition to the first cohort of roughly 700 subjects, a separate validation cohort of 120 different subjects was used. To predict cytomegalovirus infection status, the study combined high-throughput TCR immunosequencing, statistical association of individual TCRs with disease status, and machine learning. A later analysis re-analyzed previously published TCR beta repertoires from 550 to 700 donors and added high-resolution HLA genotyping to study TCR occurrence patterns. In the later analysis, no new phenotypic data were used to find candidate immune exposures; instead, reliance was placed on TCR beta sequences and their occurrence across donors. An earlier analysis of 587 of the donors used high-throughput TCR beta sequencing to judge whether each TCR beta V gene segment behaved as functional or pseudogenic. Donor age, sex, ethnicity and CMV serostatus were collected together with the repertoire data. Genome-wide SNP genotypes for about 55% of the 666 donors were used in a later genetic analysis, which treated that subset as a discovery cohort. All discovery cohort repertoires had been generated using a single sequencing platform. Both class I and class II loci were covered by HLA typing, at four-digit resolution. Typing coverage differed by locus: A, B, C, DRB1 and DQB1 were typed in roughly 620-640 donors, DQA1 in about 560, DPA1 in around 610, and DPB1 in roughly 450. About 5 DR-DQ haplotypes were handled as single units for association and clustering, since linkage in the cohort was strong. Among several hundred genotyped donors of the cohort, an average of roughly 230,000 unique TCR beta nucleotide sequences was sequenced per donor, of which 15% to 20% were non-productive. Overall results and qualifications from the work: Compared with equally common non-associated chains, HLA-associated TCR beta chains in a later analysis were more clonally expanded and had lower generation probabilities. Immune exposure information for the cohort was limited to CMV serostatus. Roughly 15 rarely observed V segments, including chromosome 9 orphons, were excluded from the earlier analysis of about 600 of the donors because counts were too low. In an earlier analysis of more than 500 of the donors, most TCR beta V segments appeared in productive rearrangements about 90% or about 30% of the time, broadly matching IMGT annotations. Presence/absence analyses assumed roughly uniform sequencing depth across donors, an assumption that may not hold. In a later analysis, 16,951 TCR beta sequences were associated with specific HLA alleles at a false discovery rate of 0.05. When HLA alleles, especially DR and DQ, strongly co-occurred, attributing TCR associations to individual alleles was difficult. In a later genetic analysis, fewer N-insertions in productive TCRs were reported among donors in an Asian-associated ancestry cluster than the roughly 700-donor mean. The cohort was sequenced for TCR beta chains only, and without alpha or paired-chain data the features that could be detected were limited. A further reported finding was that TCR beta sequences accurately predicted the HLA-A and HLA-B alleles for most subjects in the first cohort. In vitro tests confirmed that three of the cytomegalovirus-associated TCR beta chains recognize cytomegalovirus antigens. A later analysis found that TCR association rates varied across HLA loci, with DRB1 alleles showing the most associated TCRs and HLA-C alleles the fewest. Correlated functional status among segregating V segments might reflect linkage disequilibrium, but an unknown experimental factor could not be ruled out. The 87-base-pair reads could not distinguish some IMGT-functional V segments, including TRBV6-2 and TRBV6-3, so those segments were excluded. V-gene and J-gene trimming of TCR beta chains was associated with a missense DCLRE1C variant in a later genetic analysis, and the association was replicated in an independent cohort. A cluster of highly shared sequence variants was judged likely to be a technical artifact of the sequencing pipeline. A later analysis reported that several top co-occurrence clusters appeared linked to parvovirus B19, influenza, CMV and Epstein-Barr virus. Because some donors lacked HLA typing at each locus, the association tests relied only on the typed subset. In a later analysis, most CMV-associated TCR beta chains were found to appear HLA-restricted, with HLA associations seemingly driven largely by CMV exposure. The authors suggested that the approach could potentially be generalized to other disease states and immunological phenotypes. The study gave a list of under 200 TCR beta chains associated with cytomegalovirus. The classifier was reported to diagnose cytomegalovirus status with high specificity and sensitivity in both the original and validation cohorts. Most TCR sequences were observed very rarely across donors, whereas some public TCRs were present in many individuals.

Turning to this clone: Its target antigen remains unknown. The record has no base qualities; no much larger clone is one base away.

The cohort consisted of 600 to 700 healthy bone marrow donors. All cohort members were sampled while nominally healthy, although unrecorded immune exposures were likely present. The donor tested CMV seronegative and was one of the 352 seronegative cohort members. A peripheral blood sample was provided by each donor, and peripheral blood mononuclear cells were used for TCR beta sequencing. The Qiagen DNeasy Blood Extraction Kit was used to extract genomic DNA from the blood cell samples. The library was prepared using the immunoSEQ multiplex PCR assay. A mixture of 60 forward primers for TCR Vbeta segments and 13 reverse primers for TCR Jbeta segments was used in the multiplex PCR. A multiplex PCR assay on genomic DNA amplified the CDR3 region of rearranged TCR beta genes. On the Illumina HiSeq System, the amplified TCR beta libraries were sequenced as 87-base-pair reads. As for the authors' bioinformatics: In a later analysis, approximately 74 million unique TCR beta chains were counted across the roughly 700 repertoires, and roughly 10 million of these chains were shared by at least two donors. To remove PCR and sequencing errors, raw reads were error-corrected and collapsed into unique sequences using a nearest-neighbor algorithm that merged closely related sequences. CDR3 sequences were aligned to IMGT reference sequences to assign V, D and J gene segments. For a sequence to be retained, a match of at least six nucleotides was required to both a V gene segment and a J gene segment. A rearrangement counted as productive if the CDR3 had no stop codons and remained in frame with V and J, and every other rearrangement counted as non-productive. CDR3 was defined by IMGT convention, running from the second conserved V-encoded cysteine to the conserved J-encoded phenylalanine. The earlier analysis of 587 of the donors excluded any sequence lacking an unambiguous match to a single V gene segment. In an earlier analysis of 450 to 700 of the donors, V segments were called functional above 56.7% productive rearrangements and were called segregating when the between-donor standard deviation exceeded 5%. To diagnose cytomegalovirus status from the catalog of TCR beta chain sequences, a statistical classification framework was built. In a later analysis, V and J genes were assigned by comparing TCR nucleotide sequences against IMGT/GENE-DB human TR gene sequences. A later analysis assigned CDR3 sequences and most-parsimonious VDJ recombination scenarios with the TCRdist pipeline. A later analysis defined each TCR beta chain by its CDR3 amino acid sequence plus V-gene family, and excluded reads lacking a unique V-gene family. A later analysis removed 550 to 650 highly shared, low-generation-probability nucleotide sequences to deal with suspected cross-contamination and a sequencing artifact. In a later analysis, a clonal expansion index was calculated for each public chain from normalized within-repertoire ranks of inferred template counts. In a later analysis, generation probabilities were computed with a VDJ recombination model fitted to out-of-frame rearrangements, and the resulting probabilities were checked against IGoR. A later analysis scored TCR-TCR, TCR-HLA and TCR-CMV co-occurrence with hypergeometric tests, applying a repertoire-size bias correction to TCR pairs. False discovery rates were estimated in a later analysis by permuting HLA or CMV assignments 20 times. In a later analysis, co-occurring TCRs were grouped with DBSCAN, and TCRdist sequence similarity was added when clustering was performed within HLA-allele-positive subsets. Repertoires with fewer than 30,000 or more than 120,000 public chains, plus five repertoires with anomalous nucleotide sharing, were excluded from co-occurrence clustering. The table comes from immuneACCESS by way of TCRdb, which keeps in-frame sequences with V and J called. Part of the clones is missing from these tables; in studies checked, under half for an unresolved V gene and the rest for unknown reasons. The DNA gave D and trimming, while V, J and clone size come from that table. Across this sample there are about 190,000 clones, with roughly 80% seen only once. The ten largest clones add up to approximately 2.3% of the sample.

V loses 0 bases, J loses 2 bases, and the germline ends lie 6 bases apart. Spanning cysteine to phenylalanine, the CDR3 consists of 14 amino acids. CDR3 DNA is the only sequence kept; it has 42 bases, read in frame from the first base. In the germline V gene, CDR1 corresponds to MGHDK and CDR2 to SYGVNS. This TCR was recovered from a male donor in good health and CMV-seronegative. Recombination connected TRBV25-1 to TRBJ2-3; a tentative D call is TRBD1 (5 bases match). Sequenced material: PBMCs. The CDR3 protein is CASSEYRDTDTQYF. The DNA sequence follows: TGTGCCAGCAGTGAATACAGGGACACAGATACGCAGTATTTT.